The sequence of this T cell receptor (beta chain) was determined in a study of technical replicates of blood from several donors. This clone was picked up one time. The germline V gene has CDR1 MNHEY and CDR2 SMNVEV (reference sequence). V gave up 5 bases and J gave up 4 bases; unmatched junction bases: 7. The CDR3 contains 14 residues. Produced via immunoSEQ multiplex PCR; TCRdb's table is partial and in-frame only. The table lists approximately 13,000 clones, around 83% of them singletons. This TCR derives from a human donor in good health. The chain employs TRBV27 and TRBJ1-1; 7 bases are shared with TRBD1. The sequenced sample was PBMCs. The CDR3 sequence: CASSPNRGSTEAFF. Written as DNA, the CDR3 is TGTGCCAGCAGTCCGAACAGGGGTTCCACTGAAGCTTTCTTT.